The T cell receptor beta chain described here comes from a study of blood T cell repertoires in COVID-19. About the study: Sources were T cells, B-cell-depleted T cells, or PBMCs; the material itself was cDNA or gDNA.

Clinical histories supplied by participants themselves formed the basis of cohort assignment. Only in-frame clones appear in the TCRdb table, and some are missing; sequencing was by immunoSEQ multiplex PCR. The data contain approximately 290,000 clones, nearly 90% of them singletons. The CDR3 is 18 residues long. CDR1 KGHSH and CDR2 LQKENI come from the germline V gene. J lost 5 bases, V lost 3 bases, and 15 bases had no gene match. The receptor was isolated from a woman between 18 and 29 years old with acute COVID-19. This sequence joins TRBV18 and TRBJ1-1, with 10 bases aligning to TRBD1. Material: PBMCs or T cells enriched from blood (not recorded which). The CDR3 sequence is CASSPRHSDRGRATEAFF. The CDR3 coding sequence is TGTGCCAGCTCACCCCGGCATTCCGACAGGGGGCGCGCGACTGAAGCTTTCTTT.